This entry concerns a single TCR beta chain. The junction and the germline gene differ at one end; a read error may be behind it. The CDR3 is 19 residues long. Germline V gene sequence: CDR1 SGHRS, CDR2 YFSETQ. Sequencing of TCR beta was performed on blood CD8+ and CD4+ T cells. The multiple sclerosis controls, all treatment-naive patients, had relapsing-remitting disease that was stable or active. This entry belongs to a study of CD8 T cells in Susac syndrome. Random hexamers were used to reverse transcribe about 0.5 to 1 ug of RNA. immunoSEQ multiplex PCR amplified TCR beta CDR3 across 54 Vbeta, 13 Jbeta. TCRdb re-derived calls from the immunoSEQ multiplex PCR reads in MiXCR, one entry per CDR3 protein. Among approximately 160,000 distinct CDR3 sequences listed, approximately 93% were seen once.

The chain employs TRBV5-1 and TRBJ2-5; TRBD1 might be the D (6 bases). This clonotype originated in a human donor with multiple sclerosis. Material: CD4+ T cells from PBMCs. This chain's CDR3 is CASSLGKAGVSRLQETQYF. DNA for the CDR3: TGCGCCAGCAGTTTGGGGAAGGCAGGGGTTTCAAGGTTACAAGAGACCCAGTACTTC. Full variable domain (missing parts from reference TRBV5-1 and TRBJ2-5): KAGVTQTPRYLIKTRGQQVTLSCSPISGHRSVSWYQQTPGQGLQFLFEYFSETQRNKGNFPGRFSGRQFSNSRSEMNVSTLELGDSALYLCASSLGKAGVSRLQETQYFGPGTRLLVL.